This T cell receptor beta chain derives from a study of blood T cell repertoires in COVID-19. Assay: immunoSEQ multiplex PCR; the TCRdb copy retains only in-frame clones and omits some. Of 110,000 or so clones in the sample, around 83% were seen once. The CDR3 is 13 amino acids. V was shortened by 4 bases and J by 5 bases, with 12 bases between the two germline ends. The germline gives CDR1 SGHNT, CDR2 YYREEE (reference sequence). The count of this clone is one. What was sequenced was peripheral blood. The chain has TRBV5-4 and TRBJ2-5; D perhaps matches TRBD2 (6 bases). The clonotype originates from an elderly woman with acute or convalescent COVID-19. In DNA, the CDR3 is TGTGCCAGCAGCCGGGACTCCGCGGAGACCCAGTACTTC. This translates into CASSRDSAETQYF.